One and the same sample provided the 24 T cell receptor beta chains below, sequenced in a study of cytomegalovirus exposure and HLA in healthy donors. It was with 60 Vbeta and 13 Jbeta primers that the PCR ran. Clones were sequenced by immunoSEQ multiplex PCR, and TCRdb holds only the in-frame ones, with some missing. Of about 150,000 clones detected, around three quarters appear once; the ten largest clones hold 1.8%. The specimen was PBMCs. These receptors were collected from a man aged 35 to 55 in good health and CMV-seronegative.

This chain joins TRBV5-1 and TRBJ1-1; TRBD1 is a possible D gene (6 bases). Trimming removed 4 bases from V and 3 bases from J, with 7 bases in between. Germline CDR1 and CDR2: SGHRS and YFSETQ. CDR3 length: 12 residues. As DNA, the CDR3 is TGCGCCAGCAGCCGACAGGACACTGAAGCTTTCTTT. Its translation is CASSRQDTEAFF.

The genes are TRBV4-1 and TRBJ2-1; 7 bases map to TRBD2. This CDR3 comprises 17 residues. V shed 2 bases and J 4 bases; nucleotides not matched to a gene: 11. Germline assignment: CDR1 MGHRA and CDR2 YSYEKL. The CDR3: CASSQKDWRERYNEQFF. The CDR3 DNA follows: TGCGCCAGCAGCCAAAAGGACTGGCGGGAGAGGTACAATGAGCAGTTCTTC.

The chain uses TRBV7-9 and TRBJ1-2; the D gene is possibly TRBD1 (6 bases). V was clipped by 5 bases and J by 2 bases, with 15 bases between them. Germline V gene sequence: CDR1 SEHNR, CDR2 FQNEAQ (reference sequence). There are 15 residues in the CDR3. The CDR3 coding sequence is TGTGCCAGCAGCCCTTACGGGACACCAAACTATGGCTACACCTTC. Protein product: CASSPYGTPNYGYTF. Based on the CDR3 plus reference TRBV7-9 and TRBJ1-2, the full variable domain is DTGVSQNPRHKITKRGQNVTFRCDPISEHNRLYWYRQTLGQGPEFLTYFQNEAQLEKSRLLSDRFSAERPKGSFSTLEIQRTEQGDSAMYLCASSPYGTPNYGYTFGSGTRLTVV.

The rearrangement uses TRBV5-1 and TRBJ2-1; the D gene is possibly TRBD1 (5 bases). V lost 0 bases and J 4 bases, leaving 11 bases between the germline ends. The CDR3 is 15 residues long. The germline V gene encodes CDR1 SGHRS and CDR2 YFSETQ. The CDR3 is CASSLAPYRYNEQFF. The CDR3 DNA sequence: TGCGCCAGCAGCTTGGCCCCATACAGGTACAATGAGCAGTTCTTC.

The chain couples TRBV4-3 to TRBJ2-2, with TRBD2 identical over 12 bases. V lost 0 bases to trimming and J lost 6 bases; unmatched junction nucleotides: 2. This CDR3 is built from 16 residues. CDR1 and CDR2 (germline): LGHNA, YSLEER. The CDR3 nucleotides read TGCGCCAGCAGCCAAGATCCTAGCGGGGGGGCCGGGGAGCTGTTTTTT. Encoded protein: CASSQDPSGGAGELFF.

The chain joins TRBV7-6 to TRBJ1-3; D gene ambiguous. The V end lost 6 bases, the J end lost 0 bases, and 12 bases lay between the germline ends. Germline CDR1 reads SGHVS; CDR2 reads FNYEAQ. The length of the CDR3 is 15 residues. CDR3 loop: CASRSDGDSGNTIYF. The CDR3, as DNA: TGTGCCAGCAGATCGGACGGGGACTCTGGAAACACCATATATTTT. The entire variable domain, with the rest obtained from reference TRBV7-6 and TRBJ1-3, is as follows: GAGVSQSPRYKVTKRGQDVALRCDPISGHVSLYWYRQALGQGPEFLTYFNYEAQQDKSGLPNDRFSAERPEGSISTLTIQRTEQRDSAMYRCASRSDGDSGNTIYFGEGSWLTVV.

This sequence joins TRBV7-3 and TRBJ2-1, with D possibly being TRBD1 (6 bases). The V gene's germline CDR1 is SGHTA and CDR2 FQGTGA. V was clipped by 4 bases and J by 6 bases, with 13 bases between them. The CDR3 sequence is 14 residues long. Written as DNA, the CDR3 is TGTGCCAGCAGCTACAGAGGACAGTCCAATGAGCAGTTCTTC. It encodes CASSYRGQSNEQFF.

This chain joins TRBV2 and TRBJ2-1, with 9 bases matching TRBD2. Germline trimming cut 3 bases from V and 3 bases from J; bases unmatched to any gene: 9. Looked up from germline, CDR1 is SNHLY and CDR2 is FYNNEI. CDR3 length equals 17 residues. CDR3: CASSDRGGLAGYNEQFF. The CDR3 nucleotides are TGTGCCAGCAGTGATAGAGGGGGACTAGCCGGCTACAATGAGCAGTTCTTC.

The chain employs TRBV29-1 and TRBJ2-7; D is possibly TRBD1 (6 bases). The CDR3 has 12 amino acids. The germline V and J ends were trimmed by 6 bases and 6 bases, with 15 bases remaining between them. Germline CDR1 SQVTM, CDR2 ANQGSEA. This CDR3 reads CSVGQGMSEQYF. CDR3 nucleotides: TGCAGCGTGGGTCAGGGGATGAGCGAGCAGTACTTC.

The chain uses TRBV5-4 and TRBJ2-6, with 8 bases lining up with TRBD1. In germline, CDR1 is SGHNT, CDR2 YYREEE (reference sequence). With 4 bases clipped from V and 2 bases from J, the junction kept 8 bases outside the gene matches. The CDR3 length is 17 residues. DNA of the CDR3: TGTGCCAGCAGCATCGGACAGGGAGTTACTGGGGCCAACGTCCTGACTTTC. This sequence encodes CASSIGQGVTGANVLTF.

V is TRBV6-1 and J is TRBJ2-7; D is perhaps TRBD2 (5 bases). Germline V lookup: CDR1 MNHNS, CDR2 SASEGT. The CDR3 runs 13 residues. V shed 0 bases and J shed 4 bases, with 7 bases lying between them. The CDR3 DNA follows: TGTGCCAGCAGTGAAGCCAGCGGTTACGAGCAGTACTTC. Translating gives CASSEASGYEQYF.

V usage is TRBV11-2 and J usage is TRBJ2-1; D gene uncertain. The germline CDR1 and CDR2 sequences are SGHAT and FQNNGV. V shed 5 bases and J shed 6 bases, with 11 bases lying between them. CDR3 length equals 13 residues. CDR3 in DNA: TGTGCCAGCAGCACGTCCCCGGGCAATGAGCAGTTCTTC. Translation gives CASSTSPGNEQFF.

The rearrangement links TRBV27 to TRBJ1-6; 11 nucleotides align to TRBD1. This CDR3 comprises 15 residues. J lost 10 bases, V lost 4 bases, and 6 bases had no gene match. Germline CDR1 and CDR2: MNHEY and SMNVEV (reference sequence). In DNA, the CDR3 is TGTGCCAGCAGTTCAGGGACAGGGGGTCGATCACCCCTCCACTTT. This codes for CASSSGTGGRSPLHF.

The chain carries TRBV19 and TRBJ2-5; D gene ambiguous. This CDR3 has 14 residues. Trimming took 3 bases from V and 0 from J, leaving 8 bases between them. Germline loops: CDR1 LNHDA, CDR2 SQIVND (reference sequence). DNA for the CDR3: TGTGCCAGTAGTATTAATCTAAACCAAGAGACCCAGTACTTC. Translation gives CASSINLNQETQYF. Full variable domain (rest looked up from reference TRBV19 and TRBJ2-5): DGGITQSPKYLFRKEGQNVTLSCEQNLNHDAMYWYRQDPGQGLRLIYYSQIVNDFQKGDIAEGYSVSREKKESFPLTVTSAQKNPTAFYLCASSINLNQETQYFGPGTRLLVL.

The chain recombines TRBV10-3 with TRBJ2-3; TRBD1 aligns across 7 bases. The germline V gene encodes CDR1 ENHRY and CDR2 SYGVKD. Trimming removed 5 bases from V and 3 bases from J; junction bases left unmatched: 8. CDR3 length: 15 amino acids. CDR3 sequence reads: CAISKGTEQTDTQYF. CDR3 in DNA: TGTGCCATCAGTAAAGGGACAGAACAAACAGATACGCAGTATTTT.

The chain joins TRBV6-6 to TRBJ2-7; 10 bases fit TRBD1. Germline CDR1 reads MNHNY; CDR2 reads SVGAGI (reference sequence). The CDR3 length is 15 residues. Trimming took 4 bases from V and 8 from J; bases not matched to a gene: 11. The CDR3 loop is CASSWGTGDDLKQYF. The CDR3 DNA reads TGTGCCAGCAGTTGGGGGACAGGGGACGATTTGAAGCAGTACTTC.

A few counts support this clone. The CDR3 DNA sequence: TGTGCCAGCAGCGCCGGGACACTGACAGGTGACCCTTCTTACTATGGCTACACCTTC. It specifies CASSAGTLTGDPSYYGYTF. The genes are TRBV9 and TRBJ1-2, with TRBD1 as a possible D gene (6 bases). The length of the CDR3 is 19 residues. V lost 3 bases and J 3 bases, leaving 27 bases between the germline ends. Germline-derived CDR1 and CDR2 are SGDLS and YYNGEE.

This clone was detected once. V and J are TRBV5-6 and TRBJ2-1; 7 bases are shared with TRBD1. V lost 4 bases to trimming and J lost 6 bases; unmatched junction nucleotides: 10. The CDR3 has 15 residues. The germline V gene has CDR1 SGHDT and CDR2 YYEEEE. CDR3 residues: CASSPGQAMANEQFF. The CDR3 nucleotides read TGTGCCAGCAGCCCAGGACAGGCAATGGCCAATGAGCAGTTCTTC.

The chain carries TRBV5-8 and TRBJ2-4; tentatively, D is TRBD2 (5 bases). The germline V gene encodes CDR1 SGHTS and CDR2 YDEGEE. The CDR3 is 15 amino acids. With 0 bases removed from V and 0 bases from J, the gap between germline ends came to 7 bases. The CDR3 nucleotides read TGTGCCAGCAGCTTGGGGGAGTTAGCCAAAAACATTCAGTACTTC. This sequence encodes CASSLGELAKNIQYF.

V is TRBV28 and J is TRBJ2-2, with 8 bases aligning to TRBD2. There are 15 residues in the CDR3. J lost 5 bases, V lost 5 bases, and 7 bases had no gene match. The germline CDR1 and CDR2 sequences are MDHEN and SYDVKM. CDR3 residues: CASSQNREGTGELFF. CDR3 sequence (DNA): TGTGCCAGCAGTCAGAACCGGGAGGGGACCGGGGAGCTGTTTTTT.

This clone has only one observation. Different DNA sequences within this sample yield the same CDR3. For the CDR3, the DNA is TGTGCCACCAGCAGAGAACCCCCCCCAGGAGGGAGAGGTCGGGAGACCCAGTACTTC. It is translated as CATSREPPPGGRGRETQYF. The V and J genes are TRBV15 and TRBJ2-5, with D possibly TRBD2 on 6 matching bases. This CDR3 spans 19 amino acids. Germline CDR1 and CDR2: LNHNV and YYDKDF (reference sequence). V lost 0 bases to trimming and J lost 5 bases, with 25 bases between them. The full variable domain, with the rest looked up from reference TRBV15 and TRBJ2-5, is DAMVIQNPRYQVTQFGKPVTLSCSQTLNHNVMYWYQQKSSQAPKLLFHYYDKDFNNEADTPDNFQSRRPNTSFCFLDIRSPGLGDTAMYLCATSREPPPGGRGRETQYFGPGTRLLVL.

The CDR3 region is CSVAPATNEKLFF. CDR3 sequence (DNA): TGCAGCGTTGCCCCCGCAACTAATGAAAAACTGTTTTTT. V usage is TRBV29-1 and J usage is TRBJ1-4, with D unresolved. The germline gives CDR1 SQVTM, CDR2 ANQGSEA. The CDR3 is 13 residues long. V was cut by 4 bases and J by 0 bases, with 6 bases left in between.

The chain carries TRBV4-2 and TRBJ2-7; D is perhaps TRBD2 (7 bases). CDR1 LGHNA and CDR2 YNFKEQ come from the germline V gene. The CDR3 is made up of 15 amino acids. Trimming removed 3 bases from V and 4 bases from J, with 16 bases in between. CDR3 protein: CASSHYPGGEYEQYF. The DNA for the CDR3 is TGTGCCAGCAGCCATTATCCGGGGGGCGAGTACGAGCAGTACTTC.

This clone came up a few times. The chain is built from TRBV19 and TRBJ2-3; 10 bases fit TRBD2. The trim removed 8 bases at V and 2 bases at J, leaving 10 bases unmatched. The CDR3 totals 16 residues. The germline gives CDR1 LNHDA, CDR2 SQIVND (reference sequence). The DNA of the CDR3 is TGTGCCAGTGCGATTGCTAGCGGGAGTCCCACAGATACGCAGTATTTT. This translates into CASAIASGSPTDTQYF.